This T cell receptor (beta chain) was recorded in a study of memory CD4+ T cells and cytomegalovirus serostatus (dated by TCRdb to between 2017 and 2020). At the level of the whole study: The approximately 35 healthy Belgian adults in the cohort included 9 who were CMV seropositive and 24 who were CMV seronegative. To replicate a published TCR-based CMV serostatus classifier, the researchers sequenced the CD4+ memory TCRbeta repertoires of a Belgian cohort whose cytomegalovirus serostatus was known. Overall results and qualifications from the work: The results were interpreted as suggesting that the CMV-associated TCR signature is mostly present in the CD4+ memory repertoire. Unlike the original study, which covered naive and memory CD4+ and CD8+ populations, the Belgian study sequenced only CD4+CD45RO+ memory cells. The original-framework classifier achieved a median bootstrapped AUC of about 0.94 with a 95% CI of 0.76-1.00 on the Belgian cohort. For predicting CMV serostatus, the median bootstrapped AUC was approximately 0.95 using the original framework and around 0.91 using a US-trained random forest. Of 164 previously reported CMV-associated TCRbeta sequences, around 67 appeared in the CD4+ memory repertoires, each in one to five individuals.

From cysteine to phenylalanine, the CDR3 is 16 amino acids long. Kept here is only the CDR3 DNA, which spans 48 bases and is read in frame from base 1. Looking up the germline V gene (reference sequence) yields CDR1 SEHNR and CDR2 FQNEAQ. V is cut back by 5 bases and J by 3 bases, with 7 bases in the junction unmatched. Genomic DNA was extracted from sorted cells with the Quick-DNA Microprep Kit. Amplification of TCRbeta DNA was done with the immunoSEQ hsTCRbeta kit, following the protocol from the manufacturer. TCRbeta libraries were sequenced on an Illumina MiSeq instrument. Regarding the original processing steps: After out-of-frame sequences were removed, 2,204,828 distinct TCRbeta sequences remained, averaging about 67,000 per individual. Each individual was scored using the number of some 150 previously reported CMV-associated TCRbeta sequences that the individual carried and the total number of productive distinct TCRbeta sequences. A beta-binomial model was reimplemented in Python, and scikit-learn random forests with default parameters were trained on data from the US cohort. Classifier performance on the Belgian cohort was reported as the median AUC with percentile confidence intervals calculated over 10,000 bootstrap iterations. In TCRdb, the immuneACCESS table is reduced to in-frame sequences with V and J assigned. These tables do not hold every clone; where another copy was compared, an unresolved V gene accounts for under half, and the others remain unexplained. V and J calls plus clone size are reproduced from that table; the DNA served to infer D and trimming. The sample table lists about 56,000 clones, 82% of them with a count of one. 0.4% of the sample belongs to the ten largest clones.

Comment on this clone: The antigen it recognizes is unknown. Qualities for individual bases were not recorded, and no much larger clone is one base off.

Single viable CD3+CD4+CD8-CD45RO+ cells were sorted as memory CD4+ T cells on a FACSAria II. CMV serostatus was assessed using a Roche Elecsys assay, by which serum IgG against CMV pp150, pp28, p38 and p52 was detected. After thawing, total CD4+ T cells were enriched by positive selection with CD4 magnetic microbeads. The samples came from a different study that was designed specifically to examine the CD4+ T cell memory repertoire. Peripheral blood mononuclear cells were isolated and cryopreserved according to standard operating procedures, and serum was kept at -80 degrees C. CD3-PerCP (BW264/56), CD4-APC (RPA-T4), CD45RO-PE (UCHT1) and CD8-Pacific Orange (3B5) antibodies were used for staining, and non-viable cells were excluded with Sytox blue.

This clonotype originated in an adult in good health and CMV-seronegative. The sequence is built from TRBV7-9 and TRBJ2-6; a stretch of 7 junction bases matches TRBD1. Sequencing was carried out using memory CD4+ T cells from blood. The CDR3 loop reads CASSPQGVGGANVLTF. The DNA sequence is TGTGCCAGCAGCCCCCAGGGGGTGGGTGGGGCCAACGTCCTGACTTTC.